The sequence of this T cell receptor (beta chain) was determined in a study of blood T cell repertoires in COVID-19 (dated by TCRdb to 2020 to 2021). Concerning the study at large: The collaborator samples originated in the United States, Italy and Spain and spanned the acute and convalescent phases of COVID-19. The prospective study material was composed of cDNA or gDNA derived from T cells, B-cell-depleted T cells, or PBMCs. Subjects who had been exposed to COVID-19, were actively infected with it, or had recovered from it provided the deeply sampled blood TCRbeta repertoires that made up the dataset. A freely available public database, intended as a resource for researchers studying the immune response to SARS-CoV-2, is where the repertoires were released. Samples were obtained from the ongoing ImmuneRACE study (first 160 participants) and from 1,254 subjects provided by 6 global collaborators. Nearly every sample came with metadata listing a de-identified subject ID, COVID-19 status, age in years and sex. Where available, HLA class I and class II types were obtained from metadata supplied by the sample provider rather than from assay-based typing. Overall study outcomes, separate from this receptor: The amount of clinical and demographic metadata varied by source and participant and was provided uncurated.

From a lookup of the germline V gene, CDR1 and CDR2 are MNHNS and SASEGT. The CDR3 measures 16 amino acids from cysteine to phenylalanine. Kept here is only the CDR3 DNA, which spans 48 bases and is read in frame from base 1. V lost 6 bases and J lost 1 base, and the count of bases not matched to a germline gene is 6. Collaborating institutions collected whole blood in K2EDTA tubes following their own protocols. For TCRbeta analysis, collaborators shipped samples as frozen whole blood, isolated PBMCs, or DNA extracted from either of those sample types. As for this clone: Its binding antigen is unknown. Within one base of it there is no much larger clone, and no base qualities were kept.

TCRbeta CDR3 regions were amplified from genomic DNA by means of the immunoSEQ Assay, a bias-controlled multiplex PCR. The authors' pipeline ran thus. Nucleated cell counts per sample were estimated from amplification of reference gene primers within the assay. To quantify the absolute abundance of each unique TCRbeta CDR3 rearrangement, sequence reads were collapsed and filtered. For each sample, productive Simpson clonality was calculated as the square root of Simpson's diversity index over productive rearrangements. TCRdb provides this immuneACCESS table in a form limited to in-frame rearrangements. Some clones are lacking; in checked studies, under half of them reflect an unresolved V gene, and why the rest are absent is not known. V and J calls and clone size are as listed in that table; D and trimming were resolved from the DNA. This sample gives around 100,000 clones in total; around 85% of them show up just once. The ten largest clones add up to around 13% of the sample.

This receptor was identified in a human donor in a cohort sampled during active COVID-19. What was sequenced was peripheral blood. The chain is encoded by TRBV6-1 joined to TRBJ2-7; 13 nucleotides in the junction match TRBD2. The CDR3 region has the sequence CASRELAGGISYEQYF. The nucleotides are TGTGCCAGCAGGGAACTAGCGGGAGGGATTTCCTACGAGCAGTACTTC.